These T cell receptor beta chains were read from a single sample in a study of cytomegalovirus exposure and HLA in healthy donors. Using immunoSEQ multiplex PCR, the repertoire was profiled, and TCRdb retains in-frame clones only, with some absent. The sample lists 100,000 to 150,000 clones, over 70% occurring once. Sequencing used PBMCs. These receptors all come from a man between 40 and 49 years old in good health and CMV-seropositive. Each CDR3 is given with its conserved first and last residue. Fields, in order: clone size, J gene, D gene, V gene, CDR3 DNA, CDR3 protein. D genes are given only for firm matches. Not all rows give a size; the values are once, few, many and, for expanded clones, a class.

>few|TRBJ1-2|NA|TRBV10-2
TGCGCCAGCAGCGACAGGAGAAAGCGTGGCTACACCTTC
CASSDRRKRGYTF
>NA|TRBJ1-2|TRBD1|TRBV27
TGTGCCAGCACCACAACAACGGGACAGGGGGTGGGTGGCTACACCTTC
CASTTTTGQGVGGYTF
>NA|TRBJ2-7|TRBD1|TRBV30
TGTGCCTGGAGTGCAGGGGGTTTCTACGAGCAGTACTTC
CAWSAGGFYEQYF
>NA|TRBJ1-1|NA|TRBV7-2
TGTGCCAGCAGCTTAGTGGCGGGGTACACTGAAGCTTTCTTT
CASSLVAGYTEAFF
>NA|TRBJ1-1|NA|TRBV10-3
TGTGCCATCAGGGAGCAGGGTTTAGCTTTCTTT
CAIREQGLAFF
>NA|TRBJ1-3|NA|TRBV4-3
TGCGCCAGCAGCCAAGATGGGGGGACTGGAAACACCATATATTTT
CASSQDGGTGNTIYF
>NA|TRBJ2-1|TRBD1|TRBV9
TGTGCCAGCAGCGTAGCTACGGGACAGGGGTACAATGAGCAGTTCTTC
CASSVATGQGYNEQFF
>NA|TRBJ2-7|TRBD2|TRBV7-2
TGTGCCAGCAGTGATAGCGGGGACGAGCAGTACTTC
CASSDSGDEQYF
>NA|TRBJ1-1|NA|TRBV19
TGTGCCAGTACTGAGGACACTGAAGCTTTCTTT
CASTEDTEAFF
>NA|TRBJ2-2|NA|TRBV29-1
TGCAGCGTTGACACGACAGCGAACACCGGGGAGCTGTTTTTT
CSVDTTANTGELFF
>NA|TRBJ2-1|TRBD2|TRBV11-2
TGTGCCAGCAGCTTAGGACTAGCGGGAGTTTCCTACAATGAGCAGTTCTTC
CASSLGLAGVSYNEQFF
>NA|TRBJ2-1|TRBD2|TRBV7-8
TGTGCCAGCAGCTTAGCTCTAGCGGGGCTCTCCTACAATGAGCAGTTCTTC
CASSLALAGLSYNEQFF
>NA|TRBJ1-2|TRBD1|TRBV6-1
TGTGCCAGCGGGACAGGGGATCCCGCTAACTATGGCTACACCTTC
CASGTGDPANYGYTF
>few|TRBJ2-3|TRBD2|TRBV5-4
TGTGCCAGCAGCTTGGAAGCGGGGTCCGCCCCGCAGTATTTT
CASSLEAGSAPQYF
>NA|TRBJ2-1|TRBD2|TRBV5-4
TGTGCCAGCAGCACACTAGCGGGAGGACCCATTTACGAGCAGTTCTTC
CASSTLAGGPIYEQFF
>once|TRBJ2-1|TRBD1|TRBV7-6
TGTGCCAGCAGCATAGGGACAGACAATGAGCAGTTCTTC
CASSIGTDNEQFF
>NA|TRBJ1-2|NA|TRBV2
TGTGCCAGCAGTGACGTCTTTGACAGTTATGGCTACACCTTC
CASSDVFDSYGYTF
>NA|TRBJ2-1|TRBD2|TRBV9
TGTGCCAGCAGCCCCCGGAGTGCGGGAGCACCAGAATACAATGAGCAGTTCTTC
CASSPRSAGAPEYNEQFF
>few|TRBJ1-5|NA|TRBV6-1
TGTGCCAGCAGTGAAGCCTCGGGTATGGGCAATCAGCCCCAGCATTTT
CASSEASGMGNQPQHF
>once|TRBJ2-1|TRBD1|TRBV11-2
TGTGCCAGCAGTCAGAAGGGGGCCCTAGGCAATGAGCAGTTCTTC
CASSQKGALGNEQFF
>few|TRBJ2-2|TRBD1|TRBV5-4
TGTGCCAGCAGCGGACAGGGTTGGGACACCGGGGAGCTGTTTTTT
CASSGQGWDTGELFF
>NA|TRBJ1-1|NA|TRBV7-8
TGTGCCAGCAGCGGACAGTTGATGAACACTGAAGCTTTCTTT
CASSGQLMNTEAFF
>NA|TRBJ2-7|NA|TRBV11-2
TGTGCCAGCAGCCCCACCTACTACGAGCAGTACTTC
CASSPTYYEQYF
>few|TRBJ2-7|NA|TRBV28
TGTGCCAGCAGTTCCCCGGGACAATCCTACGAGCAGTACTTC
CASSSPGQSYEQYF
>NA|TRBJ2-3|NA|TRBV7-2
TGTGCCAGCAGCTTAGCAGGGGGAGATACGCAGTATTTT
CASSLAGGDTQYF
>NA|TRBJ1-2|TRBD1|TRBV6-5
TGTGCCAGCAGCTCCGGTGGGACAGGCCAATCTGGCTACACCTTC
CASSSGGTGQSGYTF
>NA|TRBJ1-4|NA|TRBV18
TGTGCCAGCTCACCAAGACCCCGGAGGGATGAAAAACTGTTTTTT
CASSPRPRRDEKLFF
>NA|TRBJ1-3|NA|TRBV7-2
TGTGCCAGCAGCTTAGGGGGAGAGGGTAACACCATATATTTT
CASSLGGEGNTIYF
>few|TRBJ2-3|NA|TRBV7-9
TGTGCCAGCAGCTCCACCGGGGACACTAGCACAGATACGCAGTATTTT
CASSSTGDTSTDTQYF
>NA|TRBJ2-2|NA|TRBV30
TGTGCCTGGAGTGTGGGGGGGGCAGGGAGCGTGGAGCTGTTTTTT
CAWSVGGAGSVELFF
>NA|TRBJ1-1|NA|TRBV5-6
TGTGCCAGCAGCTATGTCTCCTTGACAGGAGGTACTGAAGCTTTCTTT
CASSYVSLTGGTEAFF
>NA|TRBJ2-1|NA|TRBV5-1
TGCGCCAGCAGCTTAATAGGGGGTAGGGAGCAGTTCTTC
CASSLIGGREQFF
>NA|TRBJ1-1|NA|TRBV27
TGTGCCAGCAGTTTGGGGGCTAGGGACACTGAAGCTTTCTTT
CASSLGARDTEAFF
>NA|TRBJ1-2|TRBD1|TRBV4-1
TGCGCCAGCAGCCAAGATCGAACAGGGGAAACGTTAGGCTATGGCTACACCTTC
CASSQDRTGETLGYGYTF
>NA|TRBJ2-1|NA|TRBV11-3
TGTGCCAGCAGCTCCCTGGCGGGAAACAATGAGCAGTTCTTC
CASSSLAGNNEQFF
>NA|TRBJ1-4|NA|TRBV5-5
TGTGCCAGCAGCCACAGAGGCCAGGGTGAAAAACTGTTTTTT
CASSHRGQGEKLFF
>NA|TRBJ1-1|NA|TRBV5-5
TGTGCCAGCAGCGTTGGACGGGGTAGAGGCTATATGGAAGCTTTCTTT
CASSVGRGRGYMEAFF
>once|TRBJ2-3|TRBD2|TRBV6-1
TGTGCCAGCAGAACTAGCGGGGCCTCGGATACGCAGTATTTT
CASRTSGASDTQYF
>once|TRBJ1-1|TRBD1|TRBV4-1
TGCGCCAGCAGCCAAGAACCCCAGGGGGCGCTTCCTGAAGCTTTCTTT
CASSQEPQGALPEAFF
>once|TRBJ1-1|TRBD1|TRBV4-1
TGCGCCAGCAGCCAAGGGCAGGGGGCTAAGAACACTGAAGCTTTCTTT
CASSQGQGAKNTEAFF
>NA|TRBJ1-2|NA|TRBV18
TGTGCCAGCTCACTCTACGATTTCAACTATGGCTACACCTTC
CASSLYDFNYGYTF
>few|TRBJ1-1|TRBD1|TRBV4-1
TGCGCCAGCAGCCAAGACCGACAGGGGGGGTTGGCCACTGAAGCTTTCTTT
CASSQDRQGGLATEAFF
>NA|TRBJ1-1|NA|TRBV29-1
TGCAGCGTTGATGAGCTACGTTCCACTGAAGCTTTCTTT
CSVDELRSTEAFF